This T cell receptor beta chain derives from a study of blood T cells in healthy people across ages. Broader study findings: Age showed a roughly linear inverse relationship with TCR beta diversity per million T cells. Bulk PBMC profiling left naive and antigen-experienced comparisons inconclusive. Diversity figures derived from one million T cells were judged to underestimate the true value.

The CDR3 is 15 amino acids. In germline, CDR1 is SGHTA, CDR2 FQGNSA. After removal of 5 bases from V and 5 bases from J, the junction contained 10 bases not matched to a gene. This clonotype was recorded once. Its target is not known. Isolation per sample recovered at least 6 million PBMCs. Primers used in a second PCR of roughly 6 to 12 cycles were a sample-barcoded 5' primer and a J-beta primer mix. TCRdb called the 5' RACE reads again in MiXCR, with one record for every CDR3 protein. The sample carries about 2 million distinct CDR3 sequences, just under 50% recorded once. The sequenced sample was blood. This receptor was obtained from a woman in her thirties or forties in good health. The chain joins TRBV7-2 to TRBJ1-2, with 8 bases identical to TRBD1. In DNA, the CDR3 is TGTGCCAGCAGCGCCGGACAGGGTTCGTTGTATGGCTACACCTTC. This translates into CASSAGQGSLYGYTF.